This T cell receptor (beta chain) is drawn from a study of blood T cell repertoires in COVID-19. Study overall: Material from acute and convalescent COVID-19 was sourced from the United States, Italy and Spain. PBMCs, B-cell-depleted T cells, or T cells were the source of the cDNA or gDNA that made up the material.

Methods used by the authors: Amplification from reference gene primers served as the basis for estimated nucleated cell counts. Produced via immunoSEQ multiplex PCR; TCRdb's table is partial and in-frame only. The D gene and trimming were derived from the DNA, and the V and J assignments and clone size from that table. The sample consists of under 250,000 clones, about 92% of them appearing once. This CDR3 spans 15 amino acids. CDR1 is GTSNPN, CDR2 SVGIG, per germline (reference sequence). Trimming cost V 7 bases and J 2 bases; bases outside gene matches: 12. The V and J genes are TRBV30 and TRBJ1-1, with 8 bases matching TRBD1. This TCR was sampled from a man between 25 and 39 years old with acute or convalescent COVID-19. Material for sequencing was peripheral blood. Here the CDR3 DNA reads TGTGCCTCGCTAAACAGGGGGAGGTTTAACACTGAAGCTTTCTTT. Its translation: CASLNRGRFNTEAFF.